This T cell receptor beta chain was observed in a study of cytomegalovirus exposure and HLA in healthy donors. At the level of the study: As released early, the data held 85 million to 95 million unique TCRs from HLA-typed donors. General study findings and limits: In a later analysis, an Asian-associated ancestry cluster reportedly showed fewer N-insertions than the 666-donor mean. An analysis done earlier found most TCR beta V segments productive about 90% or about 30% of the time.

As to this clone: Its specificity is unknown.

It was with 60 Vbeta and 13 Jbeta primers that the PCR ran. Sequencing was performed with immunoSEQ multiplex PCR; in TCRdb, only in-frame clones are kept and a portion is missing. The sample holds 150,000 or so clones, roughly 80% seen once. Trimming cost V 0 bases and J 2 bases, with 12 bases left between them. This CDR3 comprises 15 residues. Germline lookup yields CDR1 SGHRS and CDR2 YFSETQ. The V call is TRBV5-1, the J call TRBJ2-7; tentative D call: TRBD2 (6 bases). The sample consisted of PBMCs. The receptor comes from a male donor in good health and CMV-seropositive. The CDR3 nucleotides read TGCGCCAGCAGCTTGGATCGGGGGATGCCCTACGAGCAGTACTTC. It specifies CASSLDRGMPYEQYF.